The 10 T cell receptor beta chains presented below share a single source sample, sequenced in a study of neoadjuvant nivolumab and ipilimumab in lung cancer. The table came from immunoSEQ multiplex PCR; TCRdb's copy has only in-frame clones and leaves some out. The sample consists of over 25,000 clones, 92% of them appearing once. The sequences come from peripheral blood, collected after neoadjuvant nivolumab, alone or with ipilimumab, at or shortly before surgery. Source of these receptors: an adult with non-small cell lung cancer.

This chain uses TRBV5-1 with TRBJ2-4; maybe TRBD2 (6 bases). CDR1 and CDR2 from the germline V gene are SGHRS and YFSETQ. CDR3 length equals 13 residues. The germline V and J ends were trimmed by 2 bases and 5 bases, with 8 bases remaining between them. DNA for the CDR3: TGCGCCAGCAGCTTCGGCGGGGAAAACATTCAGTACTTC. Translation: CASSFGGENIQYF.

This clone was seen only a few times. CDR3 bases: TGTGCCAGCAGCGACAGGGGCTATCAGCCCCAGCATTTT. Protein product: CASSDRGYQPQHF. The chain employs TRBV2 and TRBJ1-5; 8 nucleotides agree with TRBD1. Germline assignment: CDR1 SNHLY and CDR2 FYNNEI. This CDR3 spans 13 amino acids. V lost 6 bases to trimming and J lost 5 bases; unmatched junction nucleotides: 3.

This rearrangement joins TRBV7-9 to TRBJ2-1; 7 nucleotides agree with TRBD2. This CDR3 has 19 residues. Looked up from germline, CDR1 is SEHNR and CDR2 is FQNEAQ (reference sequence). V was pared by 7 bases and J by 2 bases, with 20 bases of the junction left unmatched. The CDR3 coding sequence is TGTGCCAGCAACATAACCACGGGGGGAGGGGAGTTGACCTACAATGAGCAGTTCTTC. As protein: CASNITTGGGELTYNEQFF. The entire variable domain, with the rest obtained from reference TRBV7-9 and TRBJ2-1, is as follows: DTGVSQNPRHKITKRGQNVTFRCDPISEHNRLYWYRQTLGQGPEFLTYFQNEAQLEKSRLLSDRFSAERPKGSFSTLEIQRTEQGDSAMYLCASNITTGGGELTYNEQFFGPGTRLTVL.

This rearrangement joins TRBV11-2 to TRBJ1-2; D is undetermined. This CDR3 has 12 residues. Trimming left V 3 bases short and J 7 bases short, with 9 bases between. The germline CDR1 and CDR2 sequences are SGHAT and FQNNGV. In nucleotides, the CDR3 is TGTGCCAGCAGCTTCGACACTCTTGGCTACACCTTC. It specifies CASSFDTLGYTF.

The rearrangement uses TRBV5-6 and TRBJ1-1; D may be TRBD1 (6 bases). Trimming shortened V by 5 bases and J by 5 bases, and 10 bases separated the two germline ends. Per the germline V gene, CDR1 is SGHDT and CDR2 is YYEEEE. The CDR3 spans 12 residues. CDR3 in DNA: TGTGCCAGCAGACAGGGTGGAACTGAAGCTTTCTTT. Residues: CASRQGGTEAFF.

The rearrangement joins TRBV29-1 to TRBJ2-5; TRBD1 or TRBD2 may be the D gene (5 bases each). CDR1 is SQVTM and CDR2 is ANQGSEA in the germline V gene. The CDR3 is 13 residues long. V shed 3 bases and J shed 1 base, with 9 bases lying between them. In nucleotides, the CDR3 is TGCAGCGTTGATAGGGGACGCCAAGAGACCCAGTACTTC. It is translated as CSVDRGRQETQYF.

CDR3 protein: CASKLQEKLFF. The CDR3 DNA reads TGTGCCAGCAAGCTTCAGGAAAAACTGTTTTTT. The rearrangement uses TRBV2 and TRBJ1-4; D remains unclear. The V end was cut by 7 bases, the J end by 8 bases, with 8 bases between. CDR1 is SNHLY and CDR2 is FYNNEI in the germline V gene. The CDR3 spans 11 residues.

This clone showed up just once. This rearrangement joins TRBV6-5 to TRBJ2-7; D call uncertain. CDR3 length: 15 amino acids. The V gene's germline CDR1 is MNHEY and CDR2 SVGAGI. Trimming removed 0 bases at V and 6 bases at J, with 15 bases between. The CDR3 DNA follows: TGTGCCAGCAGTTACTCGGCCCAGGTCTCTACCGAGCAGTACTTC. Amino acids: CASSYSAQVSTEQYF.

The V gene is TRBV5-1, the J gene TRBJ2-7; 11 bases line up with TRBD2. The V gene's germline CDR1 is SGHRS and CDR2 YFSETQ. With V trimmed by 1 base and J by 2 bases, 8 bases remained unmatched. The CDR3 runs 17 residues. CDR3 in DNA: TGCGCCAGCAGCTTGAGGTCTAGCGGGAGGACAACCTACGAGCAGTACTTC. This gives the protein CASSLRSSGRTTYEQYF.

This clone was observed once. The CDR3 reads CASSPGEGQYF. The CDR3 DNA reads as TGTGCCAGCTCACCGGGAGAAGGGCAGTACTTC. The chain has TRBV18 and TRBJ2-7; D might be TRBD2 (5 bases). There are 11 residues in the CDR3. Trimming pared 3 bases from V and 9 bases from J, leaving 9 bases between. Germline V lookup: CDR1 KGHSH, CDR2 LQKENI.